This T cell receptor (beta chain) was documented in a study of CD8 T cells in Susac syndrome (dated by TCRdb to between 2018 and 2021). General notes on the study: Repertoire sequencing was used to test whether CD8+ T cell activation and differentiation in Susac syndrome was antigen driven. What the study reported, not specific to this receptor: The number of individuals in the TCR sequencing and HLA analysis was acknowledged as relatively small.

RNA was extracted using the RNeasy kit, and about 0.5 to 1 ug of the RNA was reverse transcribed with random hexamers. The immunoSEQ multiplex PCR assay, covering 54 Vbeta and 13 Jbeta segments, was used to amplify TCR beta CDR3 regions. PCR amplification bias was corrected using a synthetic template baseline for primer optimization and computational correction. Per the source publication's procedure: Only productive sequences were kept, with reads annotated to V, D and J genes according to IMGT and analyzed in immunoSEQ Analyzer. Clonality was calculated as one minus the Shannon entropy normalized by log2 of the number of productive unique sequences. Public and private clones were assessed among the 100 most prevalent clones of each patient and control. Clones were defined as Susac-specific when absent from the healthy and MS cohorts, from about 970 published viral clones and from other ImmuneACCESS disease sequences. TCRdb cleaned the public reads at Q25 with fastp, built clones with MiXCR and kept in-frame beta chains. Each entry merges the rows of one CDR3 protein and shows their most common DNA and genes. These V and J calls originate from TCRdb's pipeline instead of the authors' own analysis. For this sample the table gives some 200,000 distinct CDR3 sequences, of which about 96% were detected only once. Jointly, the top ten make up 0.075% to 0.095% of the sample.

In the case of this clonotype: Its antigen specificity is not known. Base qualities are not provided; no much larger clone lies one nucleotide away.

The germline V gene gives CDR1 as KGHSH and CDR2 as LQKENI. The V and J ends are trimmed by 0 bases and 5 bases, leaving 14 bases between them. The CDR3, cysteine through phenylalanine, is 16 amino acids long. Only the CDR3 portion is preserved as DNA: 48 bases, with reading frame beginning at the first base. High-throughput TCR beta sequencing profiled peripheral blood CD8+ and CD4+ T cells from healthy donors, Susac syndrome patients and multiple sclerosis patients. The multiple sclerosis controls were treatment-naive patients who had stable or active relapsing-remitting disease and met the revised McDonald criteria. CD8+ TEMRA cells were enriched by FACS, while bulk CD8+ and CD4+ T cells were purified by magnetic negative isolation. Blood was drawn into EDTA tubes, processed within 24 hours, and PBMCs were isolated by density gradient centrifugation. PBMCs destined for TCR sequencing were cryopreserved in liquid nitrogen and later thawed in a 37 °C water bath. Purity of sorted or isolated CD4+, CD8+ and CD8+ TEMRA cells was at least 90%.

This sequence originates from a human donor with multiple sclerosis. Material for sequencing was CD4+ T cells from PBMCs. The sequence is built from TRBV18 and TRBJ2-1; D gene: possibly TRBD2, on 6 matching bases. Here the CDR3 is given as CASSPPLGGGNNEQFF. The DNA is TGTGCCAGCTCACCACCTCTGGGTGGAGGGAACAATGAGCAGTTCTTC.